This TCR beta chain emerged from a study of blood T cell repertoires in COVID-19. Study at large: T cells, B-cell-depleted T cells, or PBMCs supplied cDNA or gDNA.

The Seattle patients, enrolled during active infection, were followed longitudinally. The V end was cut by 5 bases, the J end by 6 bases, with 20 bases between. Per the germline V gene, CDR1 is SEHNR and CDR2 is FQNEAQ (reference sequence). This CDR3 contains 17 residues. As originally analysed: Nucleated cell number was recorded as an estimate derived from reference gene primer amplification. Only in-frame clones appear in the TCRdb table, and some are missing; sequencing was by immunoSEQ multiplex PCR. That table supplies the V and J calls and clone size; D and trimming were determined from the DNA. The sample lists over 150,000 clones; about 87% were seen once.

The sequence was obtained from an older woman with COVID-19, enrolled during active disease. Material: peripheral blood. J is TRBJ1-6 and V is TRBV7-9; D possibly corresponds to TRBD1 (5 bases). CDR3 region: CASSPSGQGVGNSPLHF. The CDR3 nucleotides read TGTGCCAGCAGCCCCTCAGGGCAGGGCGTAGGTAATTCACCCCTCCACTTT.